This TCR beta chain came from a study of OX40 agonist ivuxolimab in advanced cancers. Study as a whole: Participants averaged about 60 years of age (range about 23 to 79) and were approximately 81% male.

In germline, CDR1 is SGHRS, CDR2 YFSETQ. This CDR3 is 16 amino acids long. J lost 4 bases, V lost 0 bases, and 10 bases had no gene match. This table comes from immunoSEQ multiplex PCR, and its TCRdb copy is limited to in-frame clones, with some not included. Of under 85,000 clones listed, about 85% are singletons. The origin of this receptor is an adult with an advanced solid tumor such as melanoma, head and neck, liver or kidney cancer. Sequencing was performed on CD4+ or CD8+ T cells sorted from blood, taken in a trial of the OX40 agonist ivuxolimab. The chain has TRBV5-1 and TRBJ2-7, with 7 nucleotides matching TRBD2. CDR3: CASSLASGITDYEQYF. CDR3 sequence (DNA): TGCGCCAGCAGCTTGGCCAGCGGGATAACAGATTACGAGCAGTACTTC.